This T cell receptor beta chain was profiled in a study of CD8 T cells in Susac syndrome. In blood CD8+ and CD4+ T cells, TCR beta underwent sequencing. Negative isolation yielded CD4+ and CD8+ T cells, and FACS enriched TEMRA cells. The RNA input was roughly 0.5 to 1 ug, and it was reverse transcribed with random hexamers. A multiplex approach, immunoSEQ multiplex PCR, amplified TCR beta CDR3 across 54 Vbeta and 13 Jbeta. TCRdb ran MiXCR on the immunoSEQ multiplex PCR reads and lists one entry per CDR3 protein. The sample carries a few hundred thousand distinct CDR3 sequences, about 85% recorded once. Germline V lookup: CDR1 MNHEY, CDR2 SMNVEV (reference sequence). The CDR3 has 12 amino acids. Trimming took off 2 bases at V and 7 bases at J, with 7 bases between the two ends.

This chain links TRBV27 with TRBJ2-3; weak D call: TRBD1 (5 bases). The sample taken for sequencing was CD8+ T cells from PBMCs. This sequence was found in a human donor with multiple sclerosis. The CDR3 DNA follows: TGTGCCAGCAGTTTAAGGGGATATACGCAGTATTTT. This sequence encodes CASSLRGYTQYF.